The T cell receptor beta chain under discussion was sequenced for a study of T cell repertoires in cytomegalovirus infection. Germline CDR1 reads SGHAT; CDR2 reads FQNNGV. This CDR3 contains 14 residues. As regards this clonotype: Its antigen is unidentified. One junction end disagrees with the germline gene, perhaps due to a read error.

From the reads, TCRdb called clonotypes with MiXCR, one entry per CDR3 protein. Altogether 650,000 to 900,000 distinct CDR3 sequences are present, less than 35% being singletons, with the ten largest covering over 10%. This receptor was identified in a human donor in good health (CMV status not recorded). Some clones in this sample may be carry-over from other donors' samples. The source was cultured CD8+ T cells from PBMCs, collected from culture after CMV antigen stimulation. This chain uses TRBV11-2 with TRBJ2-4, with D perhaps matching TRBD2 (6 bases). DNA of the CDR3: TGTGCCAACAGCTTAGGCCCGGGACGGGGGATTCAGTACTTC. Encoded protein: CANSLGPGRGIQYF.